A single sample is the source of the 24 T cell receptor beta chains below, sequenced in a study of vaccination and CD4 T cells after COVID-19. These receptors have no identified antigens. Cultured CD4+ T-cell DNA underwent Oncomine TCR Beta short-read sequencing. MiXCR, applied by TCRdb to the PCR reads, yields one record per CDR3 protein. The sample consists of 3,500 to 4,000 distinct CDR3 sequences, about 71% of them appearing once. The treatment is: roughly 10-day PBMC culture with coronavirus spike peptide pools or control peptides (ViraFEST assay). What was sequenced was CD4+ T cells from blood, cultured in vitro. Receptors originate from a human donor who had recovered from COVID-19.

This clonotype was seen a few times. The junction departs from the called germline gene at one end, perhaps through a read error. The rearrangement uses TRBV6-2 or TRBV6-3 and TRBJ1-2; 9 bases are shared with TRBD1. In germline, CDR1 is MNHEY, CDR2 SVGEGT. The length of the CDR3 is 15 residues. The CDR3 loop reads CACSKGQGVNYGYTF. The CDR3 bases are TGTGCCTGCAGTAAGGGACAGGGAGTGAACTATGGCTACACCTTC.

This clonotype was counted between two and nine times. The V and J genes are TRBV10-2 and TRBJ1-2, with D maybe TRBD1 (5 bases). The V gene lost 0 bases and the J gene lost 3 bases, with 11 bases spanning the gap. Germline V gene data show CDR1 as WSHSY and CDR2 as SAAADI. The CDR3 loop spans 15 amino acids. CDR3 sequence reads: CASSESGRDYYGYTF. Written as DNA, the CDR3 is TGCGCCAGCAGTGAGTCGGGAAGGGACTACTATGGCTACACCTTC.

As DNA, the CDR3 is TGTGCCAGCAGCTGGGATATAAACACTGAAGCTTTCTTT. Translated: CASSWDINTEAFF. V usage is TRBV7-6 and J usage is TRBJ1-1; no definite D call. Germline V gene lookup returns CDR1 SGHVS and CDR2 FNYEAQ. The CDR3 totals 13 residues. V lost 4 bases, J lost 2 bases, and 8 bases lay in between.

This clonotype was counted only a few times. The gene calls are TRBV20-1 and TRBJ2-2; 9 bases map to TRBD2. Germline V gives CDR1 DFQATT, CDR2 SNEGSKA (reference sequence). The CDR3 sequence is 14 residues long. J was trimmed by 5 bases and V by 5 bases; bases with no gene match: 6. CDR3 sequence (DNA): TGCAGTGCTGACGGCGGGGGGGGAACCGGGGAGCTGTTTTTT. Translated, it gives CSADGGGGTGELFF.

This clonotype was counted only a few times. The chain uses TRBV6-2 or TRBV6-3 and TRBJ1-2; no definite D call. The CDR3 has 11 amino acids. Trimming pared 6 bases from V and 2 bases from J, leaving 4 bases between. Germline V gene sequence: CDR1 MNHEY, CDR2 SVGEGT. CDR3 bases: TGTGCCAGCAGGGAAAACTATGGCTACACCTTC. Its protein is CASRENYGYTF.

The genes are TRBV11-2 and TRBJ1-1; possible D gene TRBD1, 6 bases. V was pared by 0 bases and J by 4 bases, with 9 bases between. Germline CDR1 SGHAT, CDR2 FQNNGV. This CDR3 has 14 amino acids. The CDR3 DNA reads as TGTGCCAGCAGCTTAGACAGGGGTGCCACTGAAGCTTTCTTT. This sequence encodes CASSLDRGATEAFF.

The chain combines TRBV6-1 with TRBJ2-3, with D possibly TRBD2 on 6 matching bases. With 10 bases removed from V and 2 bases from J, the gap between germline ends came to 13 bases. Germline V gives CDR1 MNHNS, CDR2 SASEGT. The CDR3 contains 13 residues. This chain's CDR3 is CATLGTSTDTQYF. The DNA for the CDR3 is TGTGCCACCCTAGGGACTTCCACAGATACGCAGTATTTT.

V gene TRBV7-9 combines with J gene TRBJ2-7; 8 bases fit TRBD2. V lost 5 bases, J lost 2 bases, and 11 bases stayed unmatched. The V gene's germline CDR1 is SEHNR and CDR2 FQNEAQ (reference sequence). The CDR3 is 16 amino acids. The CDR3 region is CASSAPLGRGPYEQYF. The CDR3 DNA reads TGTGCCAGCAGCGCGCCTCTCGGGAGGGGCCCCTACGAGCAGTACTTC.

The chain couples TRBV5-4 to TRBJ1-1; TRBD1 is a possible D gene (6 bases). CDR3 length: 14 amino acids. Germline-derived CDR1 and CDR2 are SGHNT and YYREEE (reference sequence). Trimming removed 0 bases from V and 8 bases from J, with 14 bases in between. CDR3 nucleotide sequence: TGTGCCAGCAGCTTGGGAACAGGGAGGTTAGAAGCTTTCTTT. As protein: CASSLGTGRLEAFF.

The rearrangement joins TRBV7-8 to TRBJ2-5, with unresolved D. Germline V CDR1 and CDR2: SGHVS, FQNEAQ. The length of the CDR3 is 13 residues. V lost 1 base, J lost 5 bases, and 8 bases lay in between. Written as DNA, the CDR3 is TGTGCCAGCAGCTTAGGGTCCGCGGAGACCCAGTACTTC. Protein: CASSLGSAETQYF.

The chain carries TRBV4-1 and TRBJ1-5; TRBD1 is a possible D gene (5 bases). V dropped 3 bases and J dropped 5 bases, with 11 bases sitting between them. This CDR3 has 14 residues. CDR1 MGHRA and CDR2 YSYEKL come from the germline V gene. CDR3 nucleotide sequence: TGCGCCAGCAGCCAGAACCAGGGTTATCAGCCCCAGCATTTT. Amino acids: CASSQNQGYQPQHF.

The chain carries TRBV19 and TRBJ2-3, with TRBD1 matching 9 bases. V trimming: 6 bases; J trimming: 3 bases; junction bases outside the gene matches: 4. The length of the CDR3 is 14 residues. Germline CDR1 LNHDA, CDR2 SQIVND (reference sequence). The CDR3 region is CASRKDRGTDTQYF. CDR3 in DNA: TGTGCCAGTAGAAAAGACAGGGGGACAGATACGCAGTATTTT.

J is TRBJ1-2 and V is TRBV19; 9 positions agree with TRBD1. The CDR3 length is 14 residues. J was trimmed by 2 bases and V by 4 bases; bases with no gene match: 2. The germline gives CDR1 LNHDA, CDR2 SQIVND (reference sequence). The CDR3 DNA sequence: TGTGCCAGTAGTACTGACAGGGGGAACTATGGCTACACCTTC. Its protein is CASSTDRGNYGYTF.

The chain couples TRBV27 to TRBJ1-6; TRBD1 is a possible D gene (5 bases). V was trimmed by 6 bases and J by 9 bases, leaving 15 bases between them. Germline V gene data show CDR1 as MNHEY and CDR2 as SMNVEV (reference sequence). The CDR3 spans 14 residues. CDR3 DNA sequence: TGTGCCAGCAGACTAACAGGCCCCAGTTCACCCCTCCACTTT. Translation: CASRLTGPSSPLHF.

The genes are TRBV2 and TRBJ1-5, with unresolved D. V was shortened by 6 bases and J by 1 base, with 13 bases between the two germline ends. Germline V lookup: CDR1 SNHLY, CDR2 FYNNEI. The CDR3 contains 15 residues. Here the CDR3 reads CASRRGEFSNQPQHF. The CDR3, as DNA: TGTGCCAGCAGACGGGGTGAATTCAGCAATCAGCCCCAGCATTTT. The full variable domain, in which reference TRBV2 and TRBJ1-5 provide the parts outside the CDR3, is EPEVTQTPSHQVTQMGQEVILRCVPISNHLYFYWYRQILGQKVEFLVSFYNNEISEKSEIFDDQFSVERPDGSNFTLKIRSTKLEDSAMYFCASRRGEFSNQPQHFGDGTRLSIL.

The V gene is TRBV28, the J gene TRBJ1-2; possible D gene TRBD1, 6 bases. The ends were cut back, 4 bases at V and 8 bases at J, with 14 bases in the middle. The CDR3 loop spans 13 amino acids. Germline assignment: CDR1 MDHEN and CDR2 SYDVKM. DNA for the CDR3: TGTGCCAGCAGTTCATTACAGGGTCGGGGCTACACCTTC. It codes for CASSSLQGRGYTF.

This clonotype came up a few times. CDR3 coding DNA: TGTGCCAGCACCTGGACAGGGAGTTTGAACACTGAAGCTTTCTTT. Its translation is CASTWTGSLNTEAFF. The chain recombines TRBV5-8 with TRBJ1-1; TRBD1 matches at 8 bases. Trimming took 6 bases from V and 0 from J; bases not matched to a gene: 7. Germline CDR1 is SGHTS and CDR2 is YDEGEE. This CDR3 has 15 residues.

J is TRBJ2-7 and V is TRBV21-1. TRBV21-1 is listed as a pseudogene. The CDR3 is 15 amino acids. The CDR3 nucleotides read TGTGCCAGCAGCAAACAGGTTCCGGTAAGCGACGAGCAGTACTTC. Translated, it gives CASSKQVPVSDEQYF.

This chain links TRBV20-1 with TRBJ1-4; D not resolved. Germline V gene data show CDR1 as DFQATT and CDR2 as SNEGSKA (reference sequence). Trimming left V 2 bases short and J 7 bases short, with 14 bases between. This CDR3 has 14 amino acids. The CDR3 region has the DNA TGCAGTGCTAGACGGACGGAAGGGAGTGAAAAACTGTTTTTT. It encodes CSARRTEGSEKLFF.

CDR3 nucleotides: TGTGCCAGCTCACCAGCAGGGATGAACACTGAAGCTTTCTTT. Translated, it gives CASSPAGMNTEAFF. The genes are TRBV18 and TRBJ1-1, with a possible D match to TRBD1 (5 bases). Germline V CDR1 and CDR2: KGHSH, LQKENI. Trimming left V 2 bases short and J 0 bases short, with 7 bases between. The CDR3 is made up of 14 amino acids.

The chain carries TRBV28 and TRBJ1-5; D might be TRBD1 (5 bases). Looked up from germline, CDR1 is MDHEN and CDR2 is SYDVKM. The V end lost 4 bases, the J end lost 2 bases, and 24 bases lay between the germline ends. The CDR3 loop spans 19 amino acids. Written as DNA, the CDR3 is TGTGCCAGCAGTTCCAGTCCCAACCTGGGCAGGGACGGCAATCAGCCCCAGCATTTT. Its translation: CASSSSPNLGRDGNQPQHF.

The rearrangement joins TRBV12-3 or TRBV12-4 to TRBJ1-1; D perhaps matches TRBD1 (5 bases). CDR3 length: 15 amino acids. The germline V and J ends were trimmed by 2 bases and 1 base, with 11 bases remaining between them. CDR3 sequence: CASSLIQGPNTEAFF. Here the CDR3 DNA reads TGTGCCAGCAGTTTAATCCAGGGACCGAACACTGAAGCTTTCTTT.

This clonotype has just a few counts. CDR3 region: CASSYASTGGSYGYTF. The CDR3 DNA reads TGTGCCAGCAGTTATGCCTCCACAGGGGGCAGCTATGGCTACACCTTC. The chain is built from TRBV6-5 and TRBJ1-2; 9 nucleotides align to TRBD1. The junction had 9 bases not matched to a gene; V was cut back by 3 bases and J by 4 bases. The CDR3 length is 16 residues. Germline CDR1 is MNHEY and CDR2 is SVGAGI.

This clonotype qualifies as large. The chain has TRBV9 and TRBJ2-7; D is uncertain. The V and J ends lost 0 bases and 2 bases respectively, with 15 bases between them. This CDR3 comprises 16 residues. CDR1 SGDLS and CDR2 YYNGEE come from the germline V gene. The CDR3 sequence is CASSVATQREAYEQYF. The DNA of the CDR3 is TGTGCCAGCAGCGTAGCTACGCAGAGAGAAGCCTACGAGCAGTACTTC.